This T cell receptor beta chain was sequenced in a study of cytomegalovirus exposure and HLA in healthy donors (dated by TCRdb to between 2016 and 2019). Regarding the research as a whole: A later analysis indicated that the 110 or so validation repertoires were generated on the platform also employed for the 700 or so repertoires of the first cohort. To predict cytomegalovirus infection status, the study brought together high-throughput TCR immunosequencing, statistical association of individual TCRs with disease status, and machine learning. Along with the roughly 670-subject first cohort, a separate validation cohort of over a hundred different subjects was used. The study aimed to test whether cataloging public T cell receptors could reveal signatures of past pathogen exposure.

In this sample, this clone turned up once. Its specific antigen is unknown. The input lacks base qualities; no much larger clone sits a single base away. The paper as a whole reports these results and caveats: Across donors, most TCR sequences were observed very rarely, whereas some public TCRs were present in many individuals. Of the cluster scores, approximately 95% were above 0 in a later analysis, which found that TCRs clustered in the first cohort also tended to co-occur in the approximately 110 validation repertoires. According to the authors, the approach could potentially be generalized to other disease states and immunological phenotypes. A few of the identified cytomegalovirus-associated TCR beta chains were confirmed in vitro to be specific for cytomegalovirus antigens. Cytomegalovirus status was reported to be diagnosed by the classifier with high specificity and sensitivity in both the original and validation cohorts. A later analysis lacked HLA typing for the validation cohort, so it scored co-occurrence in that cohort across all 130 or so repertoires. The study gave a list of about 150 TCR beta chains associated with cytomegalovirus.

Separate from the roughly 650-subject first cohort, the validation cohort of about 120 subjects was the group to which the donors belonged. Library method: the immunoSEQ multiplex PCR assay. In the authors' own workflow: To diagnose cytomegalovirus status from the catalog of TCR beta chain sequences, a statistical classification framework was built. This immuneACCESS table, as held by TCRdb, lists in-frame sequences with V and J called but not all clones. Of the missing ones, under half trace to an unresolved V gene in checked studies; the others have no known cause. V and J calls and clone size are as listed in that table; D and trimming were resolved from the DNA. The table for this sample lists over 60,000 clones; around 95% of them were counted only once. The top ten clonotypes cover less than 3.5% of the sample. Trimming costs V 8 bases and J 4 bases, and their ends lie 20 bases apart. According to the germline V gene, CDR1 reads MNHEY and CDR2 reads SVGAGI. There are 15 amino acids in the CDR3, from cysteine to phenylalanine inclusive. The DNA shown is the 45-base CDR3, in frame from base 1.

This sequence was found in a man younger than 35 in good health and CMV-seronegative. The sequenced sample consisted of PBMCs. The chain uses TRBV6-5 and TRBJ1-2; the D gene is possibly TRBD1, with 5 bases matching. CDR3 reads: CASSTGRGETYGYTF. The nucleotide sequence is TGTGCCAGCTCTACGGGGAGGGGAGAGACCTATGGCTACACCTTC.